A single sample is the source of the 25 T cell receptor beta chains below, sequenced in a study of blood T cell repertoires in COVID-19. Profiled with immunoSEQ multiplex PCR; TCRdb holds only in-frame clones, not every one. The repertoire has 380,000 or so clones, about 90% of them found once; the top ten carry approximately 1.2%. Sequencing was performed on peripheral blood. The origin of the receptors is a man aged 35 to 55 with acute or convalescent COVID-19.

The rearrangement links TRBV6-5 to TRBJ2-7; 8 bases line up with TRBD1. Germline V lookup: CDR1 MNHEY, CDR2 SVGAGI. The CDR3 loop spans 12 amino acids. With 7 bases clipped from V and 6 bases from J, the junction kept 5 bases outside the gene matches. In DNA, the CDR3 is TGTGCCAGCACCCCAGGGGGCGGCGAGCAGTACTTC. Protein: CASTPGGGEQYF.

The chain links TRBV9 to TRBJ1-6, with 8 bases fitting TRBD1. Per the germline V gene, CDR1 is SGDLS and CDR2 is YYNGEE. This CDR3 region has 16 residues. V lost 3 bases to trimming and J lost 9 bases; unmatched junction nucleotides: 11. The CDR3 spells CASSARGQVGVSPLHF. The CDR3 region has the DNA TGTGCCAGCAGCGCCAGGGGGCAGGTGGGAGTTTCACCCCTCCACTTT.

This clone came up once. The gene calls are TRBV7-2 and TRBJ2-7; a weak D match, TRBD2 (5 bases). Germline V gene lookup returns CDR1 SGHTA and CDR2 FQGNSA. V was clipped by 5 bases and J by 4 bases, with 12 bases between them. This CDR3 spans 13 amino acids. For the CDR3, the DNA is TGTGCCAGCAGCCCCCGGGGTAATTACGAGCAGTACTTC. This gives the protein CASSPRGNYEQYF.

The chain has TRBV19 and TRBJ1-1, with 7 nucleotides matching TRBD1. CDR3 size: 14 residues. The germline V gene encodes CDR1 LNHDA and CDR2 SQIVND (reference sequence). The junction had 11 bases not matched to a gene; V was cut back by 5 bases and J by 8 bases. This CDR3 is CASSRGQESVEAFF. As DNA, the CDR3 is TGTGCCAGTAGTCGAGGACAGGAAAGTGTAGAAGCTTTCTTT.

The V gene is TRBV7-2, the J gene TRBJ2-3, with no clear D. The CDR3 consists of 14 residues. V lost 1 base to trimming and J lost 4 bases, with 9 bases between them. Germline assignment: CDR1 SGHTA and CDR2 FQGNSA. Here the CDR3 reads CASSLVAASDTQYF. The DNA for the CDR3 is TGTGCCAGCAGCTTAGTAGCAGCGTCAGATACGCAGTATTTT.

The V and J genes are TRBV7-2 and TRBJ2-5, with TRBD1 matching over 10 bases. Germline CDR1 and CDR2: SGHTA and FQGNSA. J lost 5 bases, V lost 7 bases, and 10 bases had no gene match. The CDR3 runs 15 residues. The CDR3 spells CASILDRGFQETQYF. CDR3 DNA: TGTGCCAGCATCCTGGACAGGGGGTTTCAGGAGACCCAGTACTTC. The full variable domain, its missing parts supplied by reference TRBV7-2 and TRBJ2-5, is GAGVSQSPSNKVTEKGKDVELRCDPISGHTALYWYRQSLGQGLEFLIYFQGNSAPDKSGLPSDRFSAERTGGSVSTLTIQRTQQEDSAVYLCASILDRGFQETQYFGPGTRLLVL.

The gene calls are TRBV28 and TRBJ1-6, with D perhaps matching TRBD1 (6 bases). Trimming took 4 bases from V and 10 from J, leaving 17 bases between them. Per the germline V gene, CDR1 is MDHEN and CDR2 is SYDVKM. CDR3 length: 15 residues. The CDR3: CASSYLRGLGSPLHF. The DNA of the CDR3 is TGTGCCAGCAGTTACCTCAGGGGTCTAGGGTCACCCCTCCACTTT.

The chain combines TRBV25-1 with TRBJ2-1; 9 bases line up with TRBD1. In germline, CDR1 is MGHDK, CDR2 SYGVNS. The CDR3 length is 16 residues. The J segment lost 4 bases and the V segment lost 2 bases, leaving 6 bases of the junction unmatched. The CDR3 protein is CASSETRDREYNEQFF. In DNA form, the CDR3 reads TGTGCCAGCAGTGAAACCCGGGACAGGGAATACAATGAGCAGTTCTTC.

J is TRBJ2-7 and V is TRBV7-2; no reliable D call. The CDR3 runs to 13 residues. Germline CDR1 SGHTA, CDR2 FQGNSA. Deletions cut 2 bases from V and 5 bases from J, with 10 bases between. Here the CDR3 DNA reads TGTGCCAGCAGCTTACCCCAGGCTCACGAGCAGTACTTC. It translates to CASSLPQAHEQYF.

The V gene is TRBV19, the J gene TRBJ1-2; D may be TRBD1 (6 bases). The V and J ends lost 4 bases and 0 bases respectively, with 12 bases between them. CDR3 length: 15 amino acids. Germline loops: CDR1 LNHDA, CDR2 SQIVND (reference sequence). CDR3 sequence: CASSRRQATNYGYTF. As DNA, the CDR3 is TGTGCCAGTAGTAGACGACAGGCGACTAACTATGGCTACACCTTC.

This clone came up a few times. The chain carries TRBV11-2 and TRBJ2-3; possibly TRBD1 for D (6 bases). Germline lookup yields CDR1 SGHAT and CDR2 FQNNGV. Deletions cut 1 base from V and 2 bases from J, with 10 bases between. The CDR3 is 15 amino acids. CDR3 sequence reads: CASSLVQGYTDTQYF. For the CDR3, the DNA is TGTGCCAGCAGCTTAGTTCAGGGGTACACAGATACGCAGTATTTT.

This clone appeared once. The chain recombines TRBV6-5 with TRBJ2-5; D remains unclear. CDR1 and CDR2 (germline): MNHEY, SVGAGI. There are 13 residues in the CDR3. Trimming pared 4 bases from V and 4 bases from J, leaving 10 bases between. For the CDR3, the DNA is TGTGCCAGCAGTTCAGGCAGAGCAGAGACCCAGTACTTC. It yields the protein CASSSGRAETQYF.

The rearrangement uses TRBV3-1 (or the pseudogene TRBV3-2) and TRBJ2-7, with a possible D match to TRBD2 (7 bases). The V end was cut by 1 base, the J end by 0 bases, with 10 bases between. Germline V gives CDR1 LGHDT, CDR2 YNNKEL (reference sequence). The CDR3 is 15 residues long. CDR3 coding DNA: TGTGCCAGCAGCCAAGGAGGGGGGGGCTCCTACGAGCAGTACTTC. Residues: CASSQGGGGSYEQYF.

V and J are TRBV2 and TRBJ2-1; 12 bases map to TRBD1. This CDR3 has 15 residues. Trimming at V came to 3 bases and at J to 8 bases, leaving 5 bases not matched to a gene. Germline loops: CDR1 SNHLY, CDR2 FYNNEI. The CDR3 region is CASSDRDRGQDEQFF. CDR3 in DNA: TGTGCCAGCAGTGACCGGGACAGGGGGCAGGATGAGCAGTTCTTC.

The V call is TRBV30, the J call TRBJ1-5; a weak D match, TRBD1 (6 bases). The CDR3 runs to 14 residues. V lost 2 bases and J 7 bases, leaving 15 bases between the germline ends. Germline V gene data show CDR1 as GTSNPN and CDR2 as SVGIG (reference sequence). The CDR3 is CAWSHNRVGQPQHF. DNA for the CDR3: TGTGCCTGGAGTCATAACAGGGTGGGGCAGCCCCAGCATTTT.

This clone was counted a single time. The rearrangement links TRBV7-9 to TRBJ1-1, with D uncertain. The CDR3 is 12 residues long. Trimming cost V 1 base and J 8 bases, with 8 bases left between them. Germline CDR1 is SEHNR and CDR2 is FQNEAQ (reference sequence). DNA of the CDR3: TGTGCCAGCAGCTTAGGAGCGTCAGAAGCTTTCTTT. Residues: CASSLGASEAFF.

The chain joins TRBV19 to TRBJ1-5, with D possibly matching TRBD1 (6 bases). V lost 11 bases to trimming and J lost 7 bases, with 12 bases between them. This CDR3 comprises 11 residues. CDR1 is LNHDA, CDR2 SQIVND, per germline (reference sequence). The CDR3 sequence is CAGGARQPQHF. Here the CDR3 DNA reads TGTGCCGGGGGGGCACGCCAGCCCCAGCATTTT.

This clone was observed a handful of times. The chain recombines TRBV3-1 (or the pseudogene TRBV3-2) with TRBJ2-1, with TRBD1 identical over 8 bases. Germline CDR1 is LGHDT and CDR2 is YNNKEL (reference sequence). The CDR3 sequence is 14 residues long. Unmatched junction bases numbered 9, after V lost 6 bases and J lost 8 bases. The CDR3 reads CASRDDRGVDEQFF. In DNA form, the CDR3 reads TGTGCCAGCAGGGATGACAGGGGTGTCGATGAGCAGTTCTTC.

This clone was seen a single time. DNA for the CDR3: TGCGCCAGCAGCTTGGACGCAGGGGGCAAGAATCAGCCCCAGCATTTT. It translates to CASSLDAGGKNQPQHF. The chain recombines TRBV5-1 with TRBJ1-5, with 8 bases that match TRBD1. V was clipped by 0 bases and J by 4 bases; unmatched bases: 6. The CDR3 spans 16 residues. Germline CDR1 SGHRS, CDR2 YFSETQ. Complete variable domain (other parts from reference TRBV5-1 and TRBJ1-5): KAGVTQTPRYLIKTRGQQVTLSCSPISGHRSVSWYQQTPGQGLQFLFEYFSETQRNKGNFPGRFSGRQFSNSRSEMNVSTLELGDSALYLCASSLDAGGKNQPQHFGDGTRLSIL.

Points on this clone: Other nucleotide sequences from this sample produce the same CDR3. This chain links TRBV4-1 with TRBJ2-7; D is unclear. Germline V gene lookup returns CDR1 MGHRA and CDR2 YSYEKL. The CDR3 loop spans 14 amino acids. Trimming removed 3 bases from V and 1 base from J, with 10 bases in between. The CDR3 nucleotides read TGCGCCAGCAGCCAGGGCGACGGATCCTACGAGCAGTACTTC. This gives the protein CASSQGDGSYEQYF.

The chain is built from TRBV7-6 and TRBJ2-1; D possibly corresponds to TRBD2 (7 bases). Germline V gives CDR1 SGHVS, CDR2 FNYEAQ. This CDR3 is 16 amino acids long. The V end was cut by 6 bases, the J end by 9 bases, with 24 bases between. As DNA, the CDR3 is TGTGCCAGCAGTATGAGACAGGTCCGGGGAGGGGGTGAGCAGTTCTTC. It yields the protein CASSMRQVRGGGEQFF.

The chain employs TRBV9 and TRBJ2-7, with no clear D. With 0 bases removed from V and 6 bases from J, the gap between germline ends came to 10 bases. The CDR3 is made up of 13 amino acids. Germline assignment: CDR1 SGDLS and CDR2 YYNGEE. The CDR3 region has the DNA TGTGCCAGCAGCGTAGTGATGGGCAGCGAGCAGTACTTC. Its translation: CASSVVMGSEQYF.

J is TRBJ2-5 and V is TRBV5-4; the D gene is possibly TRBD1 (6 bases). The CDR3 has 15 amino acids. Germline V gene lookup returns CDR1 SGHNT and CDR2 YYREEE (reference sequence). V gave up 2 bases and J gave up 1 base, with 12 bases separating them. CDR3 nucleotide sequence: TGTGCCAGCAGCTTTGGCAGGGGCTTCCAAGAGACCCAGTACTTC. Translating it yields CASSFGRGFQETQYF.

This chain connects TRBV7-3 to TRBJ2-1, with 7 positions matching TRBD1. V was clipped by 8 bases and J by 9 bases; unmatched bases: 10. CDR1 is SGHTA, CDR2 FQGTGA, per germline. The CDR3 has 13 amino acids. In DNA form, the CDR3 reads TGTGCCAGCGGAAAGTCCAGGGACAGTGAGCAGTTCTTC. Protein sequence: CASGKSRDSEQFF.

This clone was recorded a few times. The chain carries TRBV14 and TRBJ1-1; 7 nucleotides agree with TRBD1. V lost 4 bases and J lost 4; bases outside the gene matches: 9. The CDR3 consists of 15 residues. Per germline, CDR1 SGHDN and CDR2 FVKESK. CDR3 in DNA: TGTGCCAGCAGCCCGGAACAGGGGCGATTCACTGAAGCTTTCTTT. Translating it yields CASSPEQGRFTEAFF.